There are a few counts of the clone carrying this T cell receptor beta chain. Antigen: not known. Germline CDR1 reads MDHEN; CDR2 reads SYDVKM. Trimming stripped 4 bases from V and 3 bases from J, with 16 bases between. The CDR3 consists of 15 residues. The entry originates in a study of T-cell reconstitution after alpha-beta-depleted transplantation in children. Study-wide findings and caveats: After transplant, high TCRbeta diversity at day 60 in some patients arose from surviving recipient T cells and thymic progenitors. The authors attributed T-cell counts and diversity one year after transplant mostly to newly produced T cells.

It was with unique molecular identifiers that the TCRbeta library was prepared. TCRdb independently ran MiXCR on the PCR reads; one entry per CDR3 protein. This sample has 250,000 to 400,000 distinct CDR3 sequences, with about a quarter found just once. The clonotype originates from a male patient under 18 who had a stem cell transplant for acute lymphoblastic leukemia, so the T cells may come from the graft donor. The J gene is TRBJ2-7, the V gene TRBV28; tentative D call: TRBD2 (5 bases). Sequenced here: PBMCs, mostly from graft donor cells, sampled 180 days after TCRalphabeta/CD19-depleted stem cell transplant. Here the CDR3 DNA reads TGTGCCAGCAGTTCCGGGGATGTGAGAAACTACGAGCAGTACTTC. It specifies CASSSGDVRNYEQYF.